This TCR beta chain came from a study of coeliac disease. Study-wide results and limits: Few TRB amino acid sequences were shared between samples; most were unique. Only 1 of 6 controls, but 9 of 18 coeliac samples, showed published gliadin-specific TRB sequences.

Sequencing was performed with immunoSEQ multiplex PCR; in TCRdb, only in-frame clones are kept and a portion is missing. The sample consists of 4,000 to 4,500 clones, 64% of them appearing once. V trimming: 7 bases; J trimming: 4 bases; junction bases outside the gene matches: 8. The CDR3 is 14 amino acids. CDR1 and CDR2 from the germline V gene are LNHDA and SQIVND (reference sequence). In regard to this clone: The antigen is unknown.

The chain employs TRBV19 and TRBJ2-7; 9 nucleotides line up with TRBD1. Sequenced input: lymphocytes from the gut lamina propria. This sequence originates from a woman aged 30 to 39 without celiac disease. CDR3 amino acids: CASTDRGIPYEQYF. CDR3 DNA: TGTGCCAGTACGGACAGGGGAATACCTTACGAGCAGTACTTC.